This TCR beta chain was obtained from a study of T cell responses to AZD1222 COVID-19 vaccine (dated by TCRdb to about 2021). Looking at the study overall: AZD1222 recipients with second doses at about 4 weeks or about 12 weeks were pooled, because spike-specific TCR depth and breadth did not differ between schedules. A total of approximately 240 trial participants underwent TCR sequencing, of whom roughly 210 had received two doses of AZD1222 and roughly 26 had received two doses of the MenACWY control vaccine. Enrollment into the trials was organized by age into subgroups of 18-55, 56-69 and 70-plus years, and those subgroups contained roughly 150, 30 and 60 TCR-sequenced participants, respectively. On the study overall, not on this receptor specifically: Participants were mostly white British, with more females than males. The authors suggested clonal diversity may have been underestimated. Because no day 14 peak-response samples were available, repertoires were characterized only after the peak T cell response. After two AZD1222 doses, both the breadth and the depth of spike-specific TCRs were significantly higher than at day 0 and than in MenACWY recipients. The vaccine-associated CD4 TCRs covered the entire spike protein, and the dominant responses fell in regions 160-218 and 743-854. Epitopes outside the regions mutated in the B.1.351 and B.1.1.7 variants were reportedly recognized by nearly half of the unique spike-specific TCRs. Conclusions about previously exposed vaccinees are limited because only six or seven AZD1222 recipients were SARS-CoV-2 seropositive at baseline. In the small 56-69-year group, the increase in depth fell short of significance, most likely because of low power.

The CDR3 regions of human TCRbeta chains were subjected to immunosequencing. The authors' pipeline ran thus. TCRs in the repertoires were matched against a reference library of SARS-CoV-2-specific TCRs that had been generated with the MIRA antigen-specificity platform. Breadth was defined as the fraction of unique TCRs that were SARS-CoV-2-associated. Depth was defined as the fraction of total T cells that were SARS-CoV-2-associated. Using the MIRA data, each spike-specific TCR was assigned both to the spike region to which the TCR was reactive and to a CD4 or CD8 class. Log10-transformed breadth and depth values were compared by one-way ANOVA with Sidak's multiple comparisons tests. This immuneACCESS table, as held by TCRdb, lists in-frame sequences with V and J called but not all clones. Of the missing ones, under half trace to an unresolved V gene in checked studies; the others have no known cause. The DNA was the basis for D and trimming; V, J and clone size are from that table. The sample data list around 160,000 clones, and about 90% of these were observed just once. 5.5% of the sample is taken by the ten largest.

The time point tag for this specimen amounts to: baseline before first vaccination. Vaccinee samples were obtained from the UK trials COV001 and COV002, which included a single-blind randomized controlled phase 2/3 trial of AZD1222 (ChAdOx1 nCoV-19) in healthy adults. For TCRbeta chain sequencing, PBMC samples from trial participants were taken at day 0 and at day 28 after the second dose. To note about this clone: Its antigen has not been determined. The input lacks base qualities; no much larger clone sits a single base away.

From the cysteine up to the phenylalanine, the CDR3 has a length of 14 residues. The retained sequence is limited to the CDR3, 42 bases, with the frame set at the first base. V and J are truncated by 4 bases and 7 bases respectively, leaving an intervening sequence of 12 bases. CDR1 and CDR2, per the germline V gene, are SGDLS and YYNGEE. The receptor chain draws on TRBV9 and TRBJ1-6; a weak D assignment points to TRBD1 (5 bases agree). This receptor was identified in an adult in good health. Sample: peripheral blood, taken on day 0 of AZD1222 vaccination. The nucleotide sequence reads as follows: TGTGCCAGCAGCCCAGGGCCAGTCAATTCACCCCTCCACTTT. Its translation reads: CASSPGPVNSPLHF.